This entry is about one T cell receptor (beta chain). The source of the sample is a study of blood T cell repertoires in COVID-19. Overall study: Samples representing acute and convalescent COVID-19 were sourced from the United States, Italy and Spain. T cells, B-cell-depleted T cells, or PBMCs provided the cDNA or gDNA that served as material.

Methods used by the authors: Estimates of nucleated cell counts were drawn from the amplification of reference gene primers. The table came from immunoSEQ multiplex PCR; TCRdb's copy has only in-frame clones and leaves some out. V and J calls and clone size are copied from that table; D and trimming were computed from the DNA. The data hold about 160,000 clones, with around four fifths observed a single time. This sequence originates from a woman of 80 years or more with acute or convalescent COVID-19. Sequencing input: peripheral blood.

The CDR3 nucleotides are TGCGCCAGCAGCACGGGGGGATATTCACCCCTCCACTTT. It is translated as CASSTGGYSPLHF. The J gene is TRBJ1-6, the V gene TRBV5-1; tentatively, D is TRBD1 (5 bases). Germline CDR1 and CDR2: SGHRS and YFSETQ. V gave up 4 bases and J gave up 8 bases, with 10 bases separating them. This CDR3 has 13 residues.